One and the same sample provided the 28 T cell receptor beta chains below, sequenced in a study of blood T cell repertoires in COVID-19. Profiling relied on immunoSEQ multiplex PCR, and the TCRdb table lists in-frame clones only, not all of them. This sample has just over 300,000 clones, with roughly 87% found just once. What was sequenced was PBMCs or T cells enriched from blood (not recorded which). The source of these receptors is a woman aged 18-29 years who had recovered from COVID-19.

The V call is TRBV4-3, the J call TRBJ1-6, with D possibly TRBD1 on 5 matching bases. Germline V gene data show CDR1 as LGHNA and CDR2 as YSLEER. V was shortened by 1 base and J by 5 bases, with 9 bases between the two germline ends. The CDR3 sequence is 15 residues long. The CDR3 is CASSQVTANNSPLHF. Here the CDR3 DNA reads TGCGCCAGCAGCCAAGTGACAGCAAATAATTCACCCCTCCACTTT.

V and J are TRBV2 and TRBJ2-1, with 8 bases that match TRBD2. Trimming removed 4 bases from V and 9 bases from J; junction bases left unmatched: 11. CDR1 and CDR2 (germline): SNHLY, FYNNEI. The CDR3 contains 15 residues. CDR3 loop: CASSVGLAGSGEQFF. Written as DNA, the CDR3 is TGTGCCAGCAGTGTTGGGCTAGCGGGTTCAGGTGAGCAGTTCTTC.

The chain links TRBV4-2 to TRBJ2-1; 12 bases are shared with TRBD2. CDR1 LGHNA and CDR2 YNFKEQ come from the germline V gene. The CDR3 runs to 17 residues. With V trimmed by 2 bases and J by 9 bases, 11 bases remained unmatched. The CDR3 DNA is TGTGCCAGCAGCCAAAAGGGGTCTAGCGGGGGGGCTGGTGAGCAGTTCTTC. This sequence encodes CASSQKGSSGGAGEQFF.

The genes are TRBV19 and TRBJ2-3; 7 bases are a match to TRBD1. In germline, CDR1 is LNHDA, CDR2 SQIVND (reference sequence). With V trimmed by 6 bases and J by 5 bases, 8 bases remained unmatched. This CDR3 has 14 residues. CDR3 loop: CASSFQRGQDTQYF. Here the CDR3 DNA reads TGTGCCAGTAGCTTCCAGAGGGGGCAAGATACGCAGTATTTT.

The V call is TRBV2, the J call TRBJ2-5; D not certain. Germline-derived CDR1 and CDR2 are SNHLY and FYNNEI. The ends were cut back, 8 bases at V and 1 base at J, with 5 bases in the middle. CDR3 length equals 11 residues. CDR3 residues: CASLRQETQYF. As DNA, the CDR3 is TGTGCCAGCCTACGCCAAGAGACCCAGTACTTC.

A remark on this clone: Other DNA sequences in the sample encode the same CDR3. The chain carries TRBV9 and TRBJ2-7; 8 bases map to TRBD2. The ends lost 0 bases at V and 3 bases at J; junction bases unmatched: 5. Germline CDR1 SGDLS, CDR2 YYNGEE. This CDR3 has 15 residues. The CDR3 DNA is TGTGCCAGCAGCGTAGCGGGGGGGCCGCTCTACGAGCAGTACTTC. Amino acids: CASSVAGGPLYEQYF.

This clone was picked up a small number of times. V and J are TRBV11-1 and TRBJ2-5, with a weak D call TRBD1 (6 bases). V was pared by 1 base and J by 5 bases, with 8 bases between. Germline V CDR1 and CDR2: SGHAT, FQDESV (reference sequence). This CDR3 is built from 13 residues. The CDR3 region is CASSLGGLETQYF. The CDR3 nucleotides read TGTGCCAGCAGCTTAGGGGGGCTTGAGACCCAGTACTTC. The variable domain in full, completed from reference TRBV11-1 and TRBJ2-5, reads EAEVAQSPRYKITEKSQAVAFWCDPISGHATLYWYRQILGQGPELLVQFQDESVVDDSQLPKDRFSAERLKGVDSTLKIQPAELGDSAMYLCASSLGGLETQYFGPGTRLLVL.

The V call is TRBV28, the J call TRBJ2-7; TRBD2 aligns across 14 bases. Germline lookup yields CDR1 MDHEN and CDR2 SYDVKM. The length of the CDR3 is 16 residues. Trimming took 5 bases from V and 3 from J; bases not matched to a gene: 6. The CDR3 sequence is CASSPAGTSGSYEQYF. The CDR3, as DNA: TGTGCCAGCAGTCCCGCCGGGACTAGCGGGAGCTACGAGCAGTACTTC.

The count of this clone is one. This chain joins TRBV25-1 and TRBJ2-3, with D possibly being TRBD1 (5 bases). V lost 5 bases and J lost 0, with 12 bases in between. The CDR3 contains 15 residues. The germline V gene has CDR1 MGHDK and CDR2 SYGVNS. The CDR3 is CASSSRATSTDTQYF. The CDR3 bases are TGTGCCAGCAGTTCCAGGGCCACTAGCACAGATACGCAGTATTTT.

J is TRBJ2-7 and V is TRBV9; TRBD1 might be the D (6 bases). The CDR3 contains 13 residues. Trimming removed 0 bases at V and 3 bases at J, with 7 bases between. Germline lookup yields CDR1 SGDLS and CDR2 YYNGEE. CDR3: CASSVEQGYEQYF. The CDR3 DNA is TGTGCCAGCAGCGTAGAACAGGGCTACGAGCAGTACTTC.

This clone was found once. This sequence joins TRBV4-2 and TRBJ2-1, with 13 nucleotides matching TRBD2. This CDR3 has 14 residues. Germline V CDR1 and CDR2: LGHNA, YNFKEQ. J lost 13 bases, V lost 0 bases, and 3 bases had no gene match. This CDR3 reads CASSQELAGGTQFF. The CDR3 bases are TGTGCCAGCAGCCAAGAACTAGCGGGGGGGACCCAGTTCTTC.

This clone appeared once. The rearrangement joins TRBV24-1 to TRBJ1-5, with D perhaps matching TRBD1 (6 bases). V dropped 3 bases and J dropped 5 bases, with 19 bases sitting between them. The germline CDR1 and CDR2 sequences are KGHDR and SFDVKD. This CDR3 spans 17 amino acids. CDR3 DNA sequence: TGTGCCACCAGTGATAATTCAGGGGTAGGTCAGTATCAGCCCCAGCATTTT. Translation: CATSDNSGVGQYQPQHF.

This clone has just a few counts. V and J are TRBV18 and TRBJ2-2; 11 bases are a match to TRBD2. V shed 3 bases and J 5 bases; nucleotides not matched to a gene: 2. Germline V gene sequence: CDR1 KGHSH, CDR2 LQKENI. The CDR3 extends over 15 amino acids. The CDR3 protein is CASSPGLAETGELFF. The CDR3 nucleotides read TGTGCCAGCTCACCGGGACTAGCGGAGACCGGGGAGCTGTTTTTT.

Only one count was recorded for this clone. The rearrangement links TRBV4-3 to TRBJ1-2; 7 bases fit TRBD1. The V segment lost 6 bases and the J segment 2 bases; nucleotides outside the gene matches: 6. The CDR3 has 14 residues. CDR1 and CDR2 (germline): LGHNA, YSLEER. DNA of the CDR3: TGCGCCAGCAGTCCCGACAGGGCCAACTATGGCTACACCTTC. Translated: CASSPDRANYGYTF.

This chain links TRBV10-1 with TRBJ2-2; 7 bases map to TRBD2. After removal of 7 bases from V and 0 bases from J, the junction contained 2 bases not matched to a gene. This CDR3 has 14 residues. CDR1 and CDR2 (germline): WNHNN, SYGVQD (reference sequence). CDR3 DNA sequence: TGCGCCAGCAATGGGGGGGCGAACACCGGGGAGCTGTTTTTT. Translated, it gives CASNGGANTGELFF.

Comments on this clone: The sample holds other DNA sequences that translate to the same CDR3. This sequence joins TRBV2 and TRBJ2-7, with TRBD2 matching over 7 bases. Germline CDR1 and CDR2: SNHLY and FYNNEI. After removal of 7 bases from V and 1 base from J, the junction contained 1 base not matched to a gene. CDR3 length: 12 residues. The CDR3 bases are TGTGCCAGCACGCGGGAGTCCTACGAGCAGTACTTC. The encoded protein is CASTRESYEQYF.

J is TRBJ1-4 and V is TRBV4-2; 7 bases align to TRBD1. The CDR3 is 19 residues long. J gave up 0 bases and V 1 base, and 11 bases lay outside the gene matches. Germline V gene sequence: CDR1 LGHNA, CDR2 YNFKEQ. The CDR3 is CASSQAPRTGAATNEKLFF. The CDR3 DNA reads as TGTGCCAGCAGCCAAGCTCCGAGGACAGGCGCCGCAACTAATGAAAAACTGTTTTTT.

The J gene is TRBJ1-6, the V gene TRBV28; TRBD1 agrees at 7 bases. The CDR3 contains 15 residues. J lost 7 bases, V lost 1 base, and 4 bases had no gene match. CDR1 and CDR2 from the germline V gene are MDHEN and SYDVKM. Here the CDR3 reads CASSLFRQGNSPLHF. The CDR3, as DNA: TGTGCCAGCAGTTTATTCAGACAGGGAAATTCACCCCTCCACTTT.

V is TRBV5-1 and J is TRBJ2-3; D is undetermined. V lost 2 bases and J 1 base, leaving 11 bases between the germline ends. The CDR3 is 15 amino acids. The germline gives CDR1 SGHRS, CDR2 YFSETQ. In DNA, the CDR3 is TGCGCCAGCAGCTTTACACCCCCCGGCACAGATACGCAGTATTTT. This gives the protein CASSFTPPGTDTQYF.

This clone was observed once. The chain couples TRBV28 to TRBJ1-2, with 7 nucleotides matching TRBD1. Trimming at V came to 3 bases and at J to 5 bases, leaving 9 bases not matched to a gene. Germline CDR1 reads MDHEN; CDR2 reads SYDVKM. CDR3 size: 15 residues. DNA for the CDR3: TGTGCCAGCAGTTTCTCGGACAGGCAGGGATATGGCTACACCTTC. Protein product: CASSFSDRQGYGYTF.

This chain connects TRBV7-9 to TRBJ1-2, with no clear D. The CDR3 is made up of 12 amino acids. Germline CDR1 reads SEHNR; CDR2 reads FQNEAQ (reference sequence). V was pared by 5 bases and J by 4 bases, with 8 bases between. CDR3 in DNA: TGTGCCAGCAGCCGAATGGCCTATGGCTACACCTTC. It codes for CASSRMAYGYTF. Drawing the rest from reference TRBV7-9 and TRBJ1-2, the complete variable domain is DTGVSQNPRHKITKRGQNVTFRCDPISEHNRLYWYRQTLGQGPEFLTYFQNEAQLEKSRLLSDRFSAERPKGSFSTLEIQRTEQGDSAMYLCASSRMAYGYTFGSGTRLTVV.

The V and J genes are TRBV9 and TRBJ1-2; no firm D call. The length of the CDR3 is 12 residues. V dropped 0 bases and J dropped 6 bases, with 6 bases sitting between them. In germline, CDR1 is SGDLS, CDR2 YYNGEE. The CDR3 nucleotides are TGTGCCAGCAGCGTAGACGGGGATGGCTACACCTTC. Translation gives CASSVDGDGYTF. Filled out from reference TRBV9 and TRBJ1-2, the complete variable domain reads DSGVTQTPKHLITATGQRVTLRCSPRSGDLSVYWYQQSLDQGLQFLIQYYNGEERAKGNILERFSAQQFPDLHSELNLSSLELGDSALYFCASSVDGDGYTFGSGTRLTVV.

The V call is TRBV24-1, the J call TRBJ2-7; tentative D call: TRBD1 (5 bases). Germline CDR1 reads KGHDR; CDR2 reads SFDVKD. The CDR3 covers 12 residues. The germline V and J ends were trimmed by 4 bases and 3 bases, with 6 bases remaining between them. The CDR3 here is CATSEGDYEQYF. CDR3 nucleotide sequence: TGTGCCACCAGTGAAGGGGACTACGAGCAGTACTTC.

The chain joins TRBV21-1 to TRBJ1-4; the table calls TRBD1, which could not be checked here. TRBV21-1 is tagged as a pseudogene. The CDR3 is made up of 18 amino acids. The chain's CDR3 is CASSKVGALGTGGEKLFF. Written as DNA, the CDR3 is TGTGCCAGCAGCAAAGTAGGGGCACTTGGGACAGGGGGTGAAAAACTGTTTTTT.

The chain joins TRBV6-2 or TRBV6-3 to TRBJ1-3, with D maybe TRBD1 (6 bases). This CDR3 has 14 amino acids. Germline CDR1 reads MNHEY; CDR2 reads SVGEGT. Trimming removed 5 bases at V and 1 base at J, with 9 bases between. In nucleotides, the CDR3 is TGTGCCAGCAGTATCACAGGGTCTGGAAACACCATATATTTT. Translating it yields CASSITGSGNTIYF.

The chain carries TRBV2 and TRBJ1-3; D may be TRBD1 (5 bases). CDR1 SNHLY and CDR2 FYNNEI come from the germline V gene. V gave up 4 bases and J gave up 0 bases, with 13 bases separating them. The CDR3 is made up of 16 amino acids. This chain's CDR3 is CASSVGVLSSGNTIYF. CDR3 DNA: TGTGCCAGCAGTGTAGGGGTCTTAAGCTCTGGAAACACCATATATTTT.

This chain connects TRBV7-9 to TRBJ2-1; 8 nucleotides align to TRBD2. The CDR3 totals 14 residues. V trimming: 5 bases; J trimming: 9 bases; junction bases outside the gene matches: 9. Germline V gene sequence: CDR1 SEHNR, CDR2 FQNEAQ (reference sequence). The CDR3 sequence: CASSPGLGRVEQFF. The CDR3 DNA sequence: TGTGCCAGCAGCCCGGGACTAGGACGGGTTGAGCAGTTCTTC.

CDR3 region: CATDRVYNQPQHF. As DNA, the CDR3 is TGTGCCACCGACAGGGTCTATAATCAGCCCCAGCATTTT. The gene calls are TRBV6-5 and TRBJ1-5; 7 nucleotides agree with TRBD1. The V segment lost 10 bases and the J segment 4 bases; nucleotides outside the gene matches: 7. The CDR3 runs to 13 residues. CDR1 and CDR2 from the germline V gene are MNHEY and SVGAGI.